A single sample gave rise to the 5 T cell receptor beta chains below, sequenced in a study of identical twins. In TCRdb, the 5' RACE reads were re-called with MiXCR into one record per CDR3 protein. This sample has fewer than 350,000 distinct CDR3 sequences, with more than 6.5% found just once. This same sample was also taken into another study, of yellow fever vaccine responses in identical twins.

Material for sequencing was memory (CD45RO+) T cells sorted from blood. The receptors were sampled from a woman between 18 and 30 years old in good health.

On this clonotype: One end of the junction varies from germline; a read error may be responsible. V usage is TRBV12-3 or TRBV12-4 and J usage is TRBJ2-1, with 13 bases lining up with TRBD2. The CDR3 runs 18 residues. CDR3 in DNA: TGTGCCCGCAGTCGACTCACTAGCGGGGGGGCCGGGTACAATGAGCAGTTCTTC. Protein product: CARSRLTSGGAGYNEQFF.

This clonotype was seen repeatedly, ten times or more. The chain uses TRBV5-1 and TRBJ2-1; 7 nucleotides agree with TRBD2. V was pared by 3 bases and J by 5 bases, with 5 bases of the junction left unmatched. Germline V gene data show CDR1 as SGHRS and CDR2 as YFSETQ. This CDR3 has 14 amino acids. The chain's CDR3 is CASSSAGFDNEQFF. The CDR3 nucleotides read TGCGCCAGCAGCTCAGCGGGATTCGACAATGAGCAGTTCTTC.

Only a few counts were recorded for this clonotype. This CDR3 reads CASSVLVGQGTGELFF. In nucleotides, the CDR3 is TGTGCCAGCAGCGTGTTGGTGGGACAGGGCACCGGGGAGCTGTTTTTT. The genes are TRBV9 and TRBJ2-2; 9 bases align to TRBD1. Germline V CDR1 and CDR2: SGDLS, YYNGEE. The length of the CDR3 is 16 residues. V shed 2 bases, J shed 4 bases, and the junction held 6 bases outside the gene matches.

V is TRBV18 and J is TRBJ2-1; 9 nucleotides agree with TRBD1. The CDR3 runs to 16 residues. CDR1 is KGHSH, CDR2 LQKENI, per germline. With 0 bases clipped from V and 3 bases from J, the junction kept 3 bases outside the gene matches. CDR3 in amino acids: CASSPPGQGNYNEQFF. For the CDR3, the DNA is TGTGCCAGCTCACCACCGGGACAGGGAAACTACAATGAGCAGTTCTTC.

This clonotype was seen ten or more times. The V call is TRBV20-1, the J call TRBJ2-5; 11 bases are shared with TRBD1. The V and J ends lost 6 bases and 9 bases, in that order; junction bases with no gene match: 12. Germline V CDR1 and CDR2: DFQATT, SNEGSKA (reference sequence). The CDR3 has 14 residues. Here the CDR3 reads CSAPGQGAFRAQYF. Here the CDR3 DNA reads TGCAGTGCCCCCGGACAGGGGGCCTTTCGAGCCCAGTACTTC.